Shown below are 29 T cell receptor beta chains from a single sample sequenced in a study of T cell repertoires and leukemia-associated antigens. Using its own MiXCR run on the 5' RACE reads, TCRdb lists one record per CDR3 protein. The data contain about 15,000 distinct CDR3 sequences, less than 40% of them singletons. These receptors have no known antigen. The sample was CD3+ T cells sorted from blood and cultured. The origin of the receptors is a female donor in good health.

This clonotype is labeled as medium-sized. The rearrangement uses TRBV18 and TRBJ2-4; D possibly corresponds to TRBD1 (5 bases). CDR1 and CDR2 from the germline V gene are KGHSH and LQKENI. V lost 3 bases to trimming and J lost 3 bases, with 6 bases between them. The CDR3 loop spans 13 amino acids. The CDR3 reads CASSPGRKNIQYF. For the CDR3, the DNA is TGTGCCAGCTCACCGGGGCGCAAAAACATTCAGTACTTC.

Relative to its sample, this clonotype is medium-sized. The rearrangement links TRBV29-1 to TRBJ2-7; no clear D gene. V was trimmed by 7 bases and J by 6 bases, leaving 13 bases between them. The CDR3 consists of 11 residues. Germline assignment: CDR1 SQVTM and CDR2 ANQGSEA. CDR3 residues: CSGFMTGEQYF. CDR3 bases: TGCAGCGGGTTTATGACCGGCGAGCAGTACTTC.

In its sample, this clonotype ranks as medium-sized. The chain combines TRBV7-3 with TRBJ2-1; no firm D call. V shed 5 bases and J shed 4 bases, with 18 bases lying between them. The CDR3 spans 16 residues. Germline V gene lookup returns CDR1 SGHTA and CDR2 FQGTGA. The CDR3 loop is CASSTSSAARYNEQFF. The CDR3 DNA reads TGTGCCAGCAGCACAAGCTCGGCCGCACGGTACAATGAGCAGTTCTTC. The variable domain in full, with the rest retrieved from reference TRBV7-3 and TRBJ2-1, is GAGVSQTPSNKVTEKGKYVELRCDPISGHTALYWYRQSLGQGPEFLIYFQGTGAADDSGLPNDRFFAVRPEGSVSTLKIQRTERGDSAVYLCASSTSSAARYNEQFFGPGTRLTVL.

As concerns this clonotype: An end of the junction differs from the germline gene, which may be a read error. The V gene is TRBV7-9, the J gene TRBJ2-5, with D possibly matching TRBD2 (5 bases). This CDR3 is 15 amino acids long. Per the germline V gene, CDR1 is SEHNR and CDR2 is FQNEAQ (reference sequence). CDR3 residues: CASSLARKDQETQYF. The CDR3 nucleotides are TGTGCCAGCAGCCTAGCTAGAAAAGACCAAGAGACCCAGTACTTC.

This clonotype appeared many times. One base away lies a much larger clone, so this may be a sequencing read error. Because it lacks the conserved phenylalanine or tryptophan at the end, this CDR3 is likely a read error. The genes are TRBV29-1 and TRBJ2-1, with 8 bases matching TRBD2. The CDR3 is made up of 12 amino acids. Per the germline V gene, CDR1 is SQVTM and CDR2 is ANQGSEA. V lost 5 bases to trimming and J lost 9 bases; unmatched junction nucleotides: 6. The CDR3 is CSVPGRASEQFS. The CDR3 DNA reads as TGCAGCGTTCCCGGGAGGGCCAGTGAGCAGTTCTCC.

This clonotype is categorized as medium-sized. The chain uses TRBV20-1 and TRBJ1-1, with D uncertain. Germline V gives CDR1 DFQATT, CDR2 SNEGSKA (reference sequence). Trimming shortened V by 6 bases and J by 3 bases, and 11 bases separated the two germline ends. This CDR3 spans 12 amino acids. This CDR3 reads CSAPSGDTEAFF. The CDR3 coding sequence is TGCAGTGCCCCCTCCGGGGACACTGAAGCTTTCTTT.

There are a few counts of this clonotype. The chain carries TRBV7-3 and TRBJ2-3; 10 bases map to TRBD2. This CDR3 spans 15 amino acids. CDR1 is SGHTA and CDR2 is FQGTGA in the germline V gene. With V trimmed by 6 bases and J by 1 base, 4 bases remained unmatched. Written as DNA, the CDR3 is TGTGCCAGCAGAGCCGGGACTAGCGGCACAGATACGCAGTATTTT. Encoded protein: CASRAGTSGTDTQYF.

Comment on this clonotype: Compared with germline, one end of the junction differs, possibly owing to a read error. The chain uses TRBV5-1 and TRBJ2-2; D is perhaps TRBD1 (5 bases). The CDR3 consists of 14 residues. The germline V gene encodes CDR1 SGHRS and CDR2 YFSETQ. The CDR3 is CASSSVGHTGELFF. In nucleotides, the CDR3 is TGCGCCAGCAGCTCGGTGGGGCACACTGGGGAGCTGTTTTTT.

This clonotype has only one observation. This chain links TRBV9 with TRBJ2-1, with D possibly matching TRBD2 (6 bases). Germline loops: CDR1 SGDLS, CDR2 YYNGEE. This CDR3 spans 15 amino acids. V lost 4 bases and J 8 bases, leaving 19 bases between the germline ends. This chain's CDR3 is CASSLDPGVRYEQFF. The CDR3 coding sequence is TGTGCCAGCAGCCTCGACCCGGGGGTACGGTATGAGCAGTTCTTC.

Judged by abundance, this clonotype is medium-sized (0.01 to 0.1%). V and J are TRBV7-2 and TRBJ2-1; D is unresolved. The CDR3 loop spans 13 amino acids. Germline CDR1 and CDR2: SGHTA and FQGNSA. V was pared by 4 bases and J by 0 bases, with 4 bases between. The CDR3 sequence is CASSSNSYNEQFF. In nucleotides, the CDR3 is TGTGCCAGCAGCTCAAACTCCTACAATGAGCAGTTCTTC.

Points on this clonotype: A read error may explain this, as a much larger clone is one base away. The chain joins TRBV20-1 to TRBJ2-7; TRBD2 might be the D (5 bases). There are 19 residues in the CDR3. Per the germline V gene, CDR1 is DFQATT and CDR2 is SNEGSKA (reference sequence). Between the trimmed V and J ends, which lost 0 bases and 0 bases, there was a span of 24 bases. CDR3 nucleotides: TGCAGTGCTAGAGATAGGTACCGAGATATAACGGGATCCTCCTACGAGCAGTACTTC. Protein product: CSARDRYRDITGSSYEQYF.

In this sample, this clonotype turned up many times. The rearrangement joins TRBV19 to TRBJ1-2; D might be TRBD1 (6 bases). V was cut by 7 bases and J by 4 bases, with 13 bases left in between. This CDR3 region has 13 residues. The V gene's germline CDR1 is LNHDA and CDR2 SQIVND (reference sequence). The CDR3 region has the DNA TGTGCCAGTACAGGGGCCGTCGGCTATGGCTACACCTTC. This gives the protein CASTGAVGYGYTF.

This clonotype appeared a single time. The V call is TRBV27, the J call TRBJ2-7; D gene ambiguous. CDR1 and CDR2 from the germline V gene are MNHEY and SMNVEV (reference sequence). This CDR3 has 11 amino acids. The ends were cut back, 4 bases at V and 3 bases at J, with 4 bases in the middle. DNA of the CDR3: TGTGCCAGCAGTTGGGGCTACGAGCAGTACTTC. Its protein product is CASSWGYEQYF.

By frequency in the sample, this clonotype is medium-sized. This chain links TRBV29-1 with TRBJ2-7, with a weak D call TRBD1 (6 bases). The CDR3 is 14 amino acids. The germline CDR1 and CDR2 sequences are SQVTM and ANQGSEA. Between the trimmed V and J ends, which lost 7 bases and 2 bases, there was a span of 18 bases. The CDR3, as DNA: TGCAGCGCCGCAAACAGGGCAACTCCCTACGAGCAGTACTTC. This translates into CSAANRATPYEQYF.

By sample fraction, this clonotype is medium-sized. This chain connects TRBV12-3 or TRBV12-4 to TRBJ2-5; D not certain. The CDR3 sequence is 13 residues long. Trimming shortened V by 5 bases and J by 4 bases, and 11 bases separated the two germline ends. CDR3 region: CASSPLGSETQYF. The CDR3 DNA reads as TGTGCCAGCAGTCCCCTTGGGTCAGAGACCCAGTACTTC.

This clonotype appeared many times. The genes are TRBV3-1 and TRBJ2-2; 9 bases line up with TRBD2. The CDR3 contains 16 residues. Germline V gene sequence: CDR1 LGHDT, CDR2 YNNKEL (reference sequence). V lost 2 bases, J lost 5 bases, and 6 bases stayed unmatched. CDR3 nucleotides: TGTGCCAGCAGCCAAACCTTAGCGGGAGCAACCGGGGAGCTGTTTTTT. It encodes CASSQTLAGATGELFF.

This clonotype was detected many times. The genes are TRBV5-6 and TRBJ2-7, with D uncertain. Trimming removed 0 bases from V and 0 bases from J, with 7 bases in between. Looked up from germline, CDR1 is SGHDT and CDR2 is YYEEEE. The CDR3 runs 14 residues. The CDR3 sequence: CASSLGQRSYEQYF. CDR3 coding DNA: TGTGCCAGCAGCTTGGGGCAACGCTCCTACGAGCAGTACTTC.

This clonotype has ten or more counts. The chain employs TRBV20-1 and TRBJ1-4; tentative D call: TRBD1 (6 bases). The germline CDR1 and CDR2 sequences are DFQATT and SNEGSKA (reference sequence). The CDR3 has 13 residues. The V end was cut by 4 bases, the J end by 5 bases, with 11 bases between. CDR3 nucleotide sequence: TGCAGTGCTACCAAGGGGGGAAATGAAAAACTGTTTTTT. Encoded protein: CSATKGGNEKLFF.

This clonotype is deemed medium-sized (0.01 to 0.1%). The CDR3 here is CASSLSGRYNNEQFF. As DNA, the CDR3 is TGTGCCAGCAGCTTGAGCGGGAGGTACAACAATGAGCAGTTCTTC. The chain employs TRBV5-5 and TRBJ2-1; 9 positions match TRBD2. After removal of 1 base from V and 5 bases from J, the junction contained 4 bases not matched to a gene. In germline, CDR1 is SGHKS, CDR2 YYEKEE (reference sequence). This CDR3 contains 15 residues.

In its sample, this clonotype is medium-sized. V and J are TRBV29-1 and TRBJ1-1; D is undetermined. Germline values: CDR1 SQVTM, CDR2 ANQGSEA. The CDR3 extends over 12 amino acids. The V end lost 6 bases, the J end lost 1 base, and 9 bases lay between the germline ends. The CDR3 DNA sequence: TGCAGCGTGTGGTCGAGGAACACTGAAGCTTTCTTT. Its translation: CSVWSRNTEAFF.

This chain joins TRBV20-1 and TRBJ2-7; 7 nucleotides align to TRBD1. J lost 5 bases, V lost 0 bases, and 4 bases had no gene match. CDR1 DFQATT and CDR2 SNEGSKA come from the germline V gene (reference sequence). The CDR3 totals 13 residues. CDR3 coding DNA: TGCAGTGCTAGAGATGGGACAGTTAACGAGCAGTACTTC. Amino acid sequence: CSARDGTVNEQYF.

The V call is TRBV4-1, the J call TRBJ2-2; no firm D call. Germline assignment: CDR1 MGHRA and CDR2 YSYEKL. CDR3 length: 13 residues. Trimming pared 5 bases from V and 6 bases from J, leaving 10 bases between. CDR3 sequence: CASSSKFPGELFF. In nucleotides, the CDR3 is TGCGCCAGCAGCTCCAAATTTCCCGGGGAGCTGTTTTTT.

In this sample, this clonotype turned up a few times. The CDR3 loop is CASSLNSGRLGSEQFF. The CDR3 coding sequence is TGTGCCAGCAGTCTCAATAGCGGGAGGTTAGGTAGTGAGCAGTTCTTC. The chain employs TRBV11-2 and TRBJ2-1, with 10 bases that match TRBD2. This CDR3 contains 16 residues. The ends lost 6 bases at V and 9 bases at J; junction bases unmatched: 14. Germline V CDR1 and CDR2: SGHAT, FQNNGV.

This clonotype has at least ten counts. The V gene is TRBV5-5, the J gene TRBJ2-3; 8 bases align to TRBD1. J was trimmed by 5 bases and V by 5 bases; bases with no gene match: 7. Germline V lookup: CDR1 SGHKS, CDR2 YYEKEE (reference sequence). CDR3 size: 14 residues. CDR3 sequence (DNA): TGTGCCAGCAGACCCGGGACAGGAGAAGATACGCAGTATTTT. Protein product: CASRPGTGEDTQYF.

This clonotype is labeled as medium-sized. This chain joins TRBV9 and TRBJ2-5; TRBD2 might be the D (6 bases). V lost 4 bases and J lost 3, with 13 bases in between. In germline, CDR1 is SGDLS, CDR2 YYNGEE. The CDR3 has 14 amino acids. CDR3 residues: CASSPTGLKETQYF. Written as DNA, the CDR3 is TGTGCCAGCAGCCCGACGGGACTGAAAGAGACCCAGTACTTC.

The count of this clonotype is one. This chain connects TRBV27 to TRBJ1-6; tentative D call: TRBD1 (5 bases). Germline CDR1 reads MNHEY; CDR2 reads SMNVEV (reference sequence). This CDR3 has 16 residues. V was shortened by 4 bases and J by 4 bases, with 14 bases between the two germline ends. CDR3: CASSSPGRTYNSPLHF. CDR3 sequence (DNA): TGTGCCAGCAGTTCACCGGGACGGACGTATAATTCACCCCTCCACTTT.

CDR3 residues: CASSLHPPSLHF. In DNA form, the CDR3 reads TGTGCCAGCAGTCTCCATCCCCCGTCCCTCCACTTT. The chain uses TRBV6-6 and TRBJ1-6; D not resolved. The CDR3 spans 12 residues. V lost 5 bases and J 14 bases, leaving 13 bases between the germline ends. The germline CDR1 and CDR2 sequences are MNHNY and SVGAGI (reference sequence).

In its sample, this clonotype was seen many times. The V call is TRBV13, the J call TRBJ2-2, with D possibly matching TRBD1 (5 bases). The CDR3 has 15 amino acids. V lost 5 bases and J lost 7, with 17 bases in between. Germline V gene data show CDR1 as PRHDT and CDR2 as FYEKMQ (reference sequence). The chain's CDR3 is CASSPHAAGIGELFF. The CDR3 coding sequence is TGTGCCAGCAGCCCCCATGCGGCAGGGATCGGGGAGCTGTTTTTT.

The V and J genes are TRBV5-6 and TRBJ2-1; 13 positions agree with TRBD2. The junction had 12 bases not matched to a gene; V was cut back by 5 bases and J by 7 bases. CDR1 is SGHDT and CDR2 is YYEEEE in the germline V gene. The CDR3 consists of 17 residues. The CDR3 DNA follows: TGTGCCAGCAGGCCCGGCACTAGCGGGAGGGTATCAAATGAGCAGTTCTTC. Amino acids: CASRPGTSGRVSNEQFF.